This T cell receptor beta chain was recorded in a study of cytomegalovirus exposure and HLA in healthy donors. Regarding this clone: What it recognizes is unknown.

Regarding the study as a whole: Most sequenced TCRs were rare (though some public TCRs occurred in many donors). The study labeled fewer than 200 TCR beta chains cytomegalovirus-associated. Subsequent analysis of the 95 to 150 validation repertoires found a tendency for first-cohort TCR clusters to co-occur.

The method was immunoSEQ multiplex PCR; TCRdb's version includes in-frame clones alone and lacks a portion of them. This table has approximately 120,000 clones, almost 90% appearing once. The sequence derives from a woman aged 18 to 35 in good health and CMV-seronegative. Sample: PBMCs.

The CDR3 sequence: CASSSPVEQYF. The CDR3 nucleotides are TGTGCCAGCAGCTCCCCGGTCGAGCAGTACTTC. The rearrangement uses TRBV7-2 and TRBJ2-7; D unclear. Trimming pared 4 bases from V and 6 bases from J, leaving 7 bases between. CDR3 length equals 11 residues. Germline assignment: CDR1 SGHTA and CDR2 FQGNSA.